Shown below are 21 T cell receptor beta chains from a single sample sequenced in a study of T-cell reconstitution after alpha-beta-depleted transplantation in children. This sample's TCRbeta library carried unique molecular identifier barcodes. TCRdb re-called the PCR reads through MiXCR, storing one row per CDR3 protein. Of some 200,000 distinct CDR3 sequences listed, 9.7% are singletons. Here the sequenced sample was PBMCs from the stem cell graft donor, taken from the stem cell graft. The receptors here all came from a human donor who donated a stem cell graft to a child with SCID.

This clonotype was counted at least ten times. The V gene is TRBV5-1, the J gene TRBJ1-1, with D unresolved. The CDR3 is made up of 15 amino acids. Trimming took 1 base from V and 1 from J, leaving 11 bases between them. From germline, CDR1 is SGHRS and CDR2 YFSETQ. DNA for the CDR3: TGCGCCAGCAGCTTGTTCCTTTCTTGGAACACTGAAGCTTTCTTT. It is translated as CASSLFLSWNTEAFF.

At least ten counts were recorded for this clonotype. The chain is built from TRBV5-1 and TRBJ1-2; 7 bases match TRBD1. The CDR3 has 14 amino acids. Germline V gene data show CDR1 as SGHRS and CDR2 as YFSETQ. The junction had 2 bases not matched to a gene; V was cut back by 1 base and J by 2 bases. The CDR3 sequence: CASSLRQGNYGYTF. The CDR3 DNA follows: TGCGCCAGCAGCTTGAGACAGGGCAACTATGGCTACACCTTC.

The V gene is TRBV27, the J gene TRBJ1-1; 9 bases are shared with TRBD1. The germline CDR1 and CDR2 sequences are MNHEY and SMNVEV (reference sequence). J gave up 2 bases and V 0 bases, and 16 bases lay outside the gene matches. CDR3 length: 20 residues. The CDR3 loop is CASSLSQPFRRDRDNTEAFF. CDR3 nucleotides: TGTGCCAGCAGTTTATCCCAACCGTTTCGCCGGGACAGGGACAACACTGAAGCTTTCTTT.

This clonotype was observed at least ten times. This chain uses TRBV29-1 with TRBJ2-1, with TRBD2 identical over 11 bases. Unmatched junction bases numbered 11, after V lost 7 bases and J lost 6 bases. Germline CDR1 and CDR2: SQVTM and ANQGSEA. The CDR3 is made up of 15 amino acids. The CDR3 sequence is CSASRGTSGANEQFF. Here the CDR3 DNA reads TGCAGCGCAAGCCGTGGGACTAGCGGAGCCAATGAGCAGTTCTTC.

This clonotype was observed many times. The CDR3 DNA reads TGTGCCAGCAGTTTCCGGGTTTTCGGGGAGCTGTTTTTT. Encoded protein: CASSFRVFGELFF. This chain connects TRBV12-3 or TRBV12-4 to TRBJ2-2; D gene uncertain. CDR3 length: 13 residues. The ends were cut back, 3 bases at V and 7 bases at J, with 9 bases in the middle.

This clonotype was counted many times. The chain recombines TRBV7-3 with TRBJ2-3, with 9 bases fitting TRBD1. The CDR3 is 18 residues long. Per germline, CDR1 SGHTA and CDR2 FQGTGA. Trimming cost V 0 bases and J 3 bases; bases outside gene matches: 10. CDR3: CASSLTPQTGGWTDTQYF. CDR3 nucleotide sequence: TGTGCCAGCAGCTTAACCCCCCAGACAGGGGGGTGGACAGATACGCAGTATTTT.

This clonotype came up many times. As DNA, the CDR3 is TGCAGTGCTACCCCCAGGCTCAACCAGCCCCAGCATTTT. It yields the protein CSATPRLNQPQHF. This chain connects TRBV20-1 to TRBJ1-5; D remains ambiguous. V was pared by 4 bases and J by 7 bases, with 14 bases between. This CDR3 spans 13 amino acids. Germline V lookup: CDR1 DFQATT, CDR2 SNEGSKA (reference sequence).

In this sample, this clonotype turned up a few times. CDR3 coding DNA: TGCAGTGCTAGAGGCAACACAGATACGCAGTATTTT. Protein sequence: CSARGNTDTQYF. The J gene is TRBJ2-3, the V gene TRBV20-1, with no clear D. Germline V gives CDR1 DFQATT, CDR2 SNEGSKA (reference sequence). The CDR3 has 12 residues. The germline V and J ends were trimmed by 1 base and 2 bases, with 4 bases remaining between them.

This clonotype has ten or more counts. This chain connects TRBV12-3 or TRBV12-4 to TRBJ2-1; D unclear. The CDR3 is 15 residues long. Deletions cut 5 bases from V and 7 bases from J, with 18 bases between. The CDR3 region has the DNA TGTGCCAGCAGTCCCGTCCAATTAGACGGGAATGAGCAGTTCTTC. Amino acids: CASSPVQLDGNEQFF.

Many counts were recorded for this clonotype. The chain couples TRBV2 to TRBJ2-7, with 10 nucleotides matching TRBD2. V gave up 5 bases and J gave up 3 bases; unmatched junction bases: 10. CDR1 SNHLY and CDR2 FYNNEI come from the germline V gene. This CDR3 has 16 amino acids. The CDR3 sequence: CASSPLGAGGLYEQYF. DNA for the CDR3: TGTGCCAGCAGTCCCCTAGGAGCGGGGGGGCTCTACGAGCAGTACTTC.

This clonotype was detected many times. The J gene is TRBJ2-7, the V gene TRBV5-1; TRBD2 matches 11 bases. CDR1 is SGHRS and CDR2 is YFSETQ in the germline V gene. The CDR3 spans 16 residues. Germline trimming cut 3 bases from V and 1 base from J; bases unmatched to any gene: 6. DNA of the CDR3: TGCGCCAGCAGCTACGGGGGACTAGCGGATTCCTACGAGCAGTACTTC. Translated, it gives CASSYGGLADSYEQYF.

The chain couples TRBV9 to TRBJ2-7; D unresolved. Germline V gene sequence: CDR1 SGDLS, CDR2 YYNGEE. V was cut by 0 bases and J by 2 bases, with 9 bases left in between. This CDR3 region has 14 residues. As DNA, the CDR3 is TGTGCCAGCAGCGTAGTAGGCACCGCCTACGAGCAGTACTTC. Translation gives CASSVVGTAYEQYF.

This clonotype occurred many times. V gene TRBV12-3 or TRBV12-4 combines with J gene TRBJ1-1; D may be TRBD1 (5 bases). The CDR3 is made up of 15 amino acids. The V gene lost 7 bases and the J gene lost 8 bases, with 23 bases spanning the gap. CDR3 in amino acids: CASITENLGRKEAFF. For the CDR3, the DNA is TGTGCCAGCATCACCGAAAATCTGGGGCGGAAAGAAGCTTTCTTT.

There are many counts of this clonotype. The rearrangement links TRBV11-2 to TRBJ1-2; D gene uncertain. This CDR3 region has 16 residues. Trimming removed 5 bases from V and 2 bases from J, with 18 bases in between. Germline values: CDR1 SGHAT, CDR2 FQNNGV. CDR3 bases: TGTGCCAGCAGCCCGAGGGCCTCAACAGTCAACTATGGCTACACCTTC. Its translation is CASSPRASTVNYGYTF. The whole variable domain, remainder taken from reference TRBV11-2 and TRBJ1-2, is EAGVAQSPRYKIIEKRQSVAFWCNPISGHATLYWYQQILGQGPKLLIQFQNNGVVDDSQLPKDRFSAERLKGVDSTLKIQPAKLEDSAVYLCASSPRASTVNYGYTFGSGTRLTVV.

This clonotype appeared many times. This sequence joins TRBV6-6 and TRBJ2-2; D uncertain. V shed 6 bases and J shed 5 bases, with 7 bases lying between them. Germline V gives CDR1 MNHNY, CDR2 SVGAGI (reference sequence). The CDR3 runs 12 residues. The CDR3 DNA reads TGTGCCAGCAGGACTTGGACCGGGGAGCTGTTTTTT. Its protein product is CASRTWTGELFF.

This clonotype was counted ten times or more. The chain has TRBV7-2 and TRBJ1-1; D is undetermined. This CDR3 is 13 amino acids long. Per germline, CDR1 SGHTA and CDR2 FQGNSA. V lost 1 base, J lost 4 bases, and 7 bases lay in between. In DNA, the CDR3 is TGTGCCAGCAGCTTAGGGTTGAGCACTGAAGCTTTCTTT. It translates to CASSLGLSTEAFF.

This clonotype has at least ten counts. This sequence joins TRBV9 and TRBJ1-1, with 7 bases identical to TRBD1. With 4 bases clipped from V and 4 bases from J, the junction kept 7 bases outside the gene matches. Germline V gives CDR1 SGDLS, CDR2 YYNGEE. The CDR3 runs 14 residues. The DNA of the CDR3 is TGTGCCAGCAGCCCAACAGGGGTAAGCACTGAAGCTTTCTTT. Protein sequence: CASSPTGVSTEAFF.

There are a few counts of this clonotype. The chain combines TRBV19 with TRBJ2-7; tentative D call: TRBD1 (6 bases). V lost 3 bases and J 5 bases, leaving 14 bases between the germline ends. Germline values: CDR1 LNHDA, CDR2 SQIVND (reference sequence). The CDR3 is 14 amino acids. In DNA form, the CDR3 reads TGTGCCAGTAGTATCGGGACAAAAGGCGACGAGCAGTACTTC. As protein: CASSIGTKGDEQYF.

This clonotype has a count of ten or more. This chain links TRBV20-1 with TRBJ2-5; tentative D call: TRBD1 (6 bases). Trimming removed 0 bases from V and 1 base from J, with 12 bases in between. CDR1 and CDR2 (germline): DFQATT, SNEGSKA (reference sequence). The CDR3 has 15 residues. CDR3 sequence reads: CSARDPGAGQETQYF. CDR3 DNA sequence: TGCAGTGCTAGAGATCCAGGGGCAGGCCAAGAGACCCAGTACTTC.

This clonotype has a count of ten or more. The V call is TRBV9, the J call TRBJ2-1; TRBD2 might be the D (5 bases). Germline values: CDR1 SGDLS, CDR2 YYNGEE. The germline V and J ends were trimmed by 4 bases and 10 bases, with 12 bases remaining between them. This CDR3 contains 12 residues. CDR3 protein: CASSPSGGEQFF. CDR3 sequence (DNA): TGTGCCAGCAGCCCATCGGGCGGGGAGCAGTTCTTC.

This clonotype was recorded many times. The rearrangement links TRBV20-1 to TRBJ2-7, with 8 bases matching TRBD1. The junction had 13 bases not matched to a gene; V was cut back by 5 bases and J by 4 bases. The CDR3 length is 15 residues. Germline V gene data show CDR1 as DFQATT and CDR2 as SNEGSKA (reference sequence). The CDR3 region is CSAPTRDRKKYEQYF. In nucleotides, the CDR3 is TGCAGTGCTCCTACCCGGGACAGGAAGAAATACGAGCAGTACTTC.